Listed here are 26 T cell receptor beta chains from one sample, sequenced in a study of blood T cell repertoires in COVID-19. Data came from immunoSEQ multiplex PCR; TCRdb stores just in-frame clones and leaves some out. The sample comprises some 260,000 clones, 82% of which are singletons, and roughly 3% rests with the top ten. The sample taken for sequencing was peripheral blood. These receptors all come from a young woman with acute or convalescent COVID-19.

V and J are TRBV6-5 and TRBJ2-3; tentative D call: TRBD2 (5 bases). In germline, CDR1 is MNHEY, CDR2 SVGAGI. This CDR3 is 16 amino acids long. The V gene lost 2 bases and the J gene lost 3 bases, with 15 bases spanning the gap. This CDR3 reads CASSYRSGLGTDTQYF. The CDR3 DNA reads as TGTGCCAGCAGTTACCGGAGCGGCCTAGGGACAGATACGCAGTATTTT.

The chain links TRBV2 to TRBJ2-1, with D maybe TRBD1 (6 bases). V shed 6 bases and J shed 4 bases, with 16 bases lying between them. In germline, CDR1 is SNHLY, CDR2 FYNNEI. CDR3 size: 15 residues. CDR3 residues: CASSYRDGGYNEQFF. In DNA form, the CDR3 reads TGTGCCAGCAGCTACAGGGACGGTGGGTACAATGAGCAGTTCTTC.

The rearrangement joins TRBV12-3 or TRBV12-4 to TRBJ2-7; D unclear. This CDR3 contains 13 residues. With 3 bases removed from V and 7 bases from J, the gap between germline ends came to 13 bases. The CDR3 nucleotides read TGTGCCAGCAGTTTTAGGAGAAGTACGGAGCAGTACTTC. Translation: CASSFRRSTEQYF.

The CDR3 DNA is TGCAGCGTCCGACAGGGGACAAGCAATAATTCACCCCTCCACTTT. Amino acid sequence: CSVRQGTSNNSPLHF. The J gene is TRBJ1-6, the V gene TRBV29-1; 8 bases align to TRBD1. This CDR3 region has 15 residues. V shed 6 bases, J shed 5 bases, and the junction held 9 bases outside the gene matches. Germline V gene sequence: CDR1 SQVTM, CDR2 ANQGSEA.

The chain carries TRBV7-2 and TRBJ2-1, with 13 bases matching TRBD2. Trimming took 5 bases from V and 6 from J; bases not matched to a gene: 10. The CDR3 totals 17 residues. CDR1 is SGHTA and CDR2 is FQGNSA in the germline V gene. DNA for the CDR3: TGTGCCAGCAGCACGATCGCCGGGACTAGCGGGACCAATGAGCAGTTCTTC. Its translation: CASSTIAGTSGTNEQFF.

This clone was seen more than once but under ten times. This chain uses TRBV30 with TRBJ1-3; D is uncertain. Germline CDR1 and CDR2: GTSNPN and SVGIG (reference sequence). This CDR3 is built from 12 residues. Trimming took 0 bases from V and 4 from J, leaving 4 bases between them. In DNA form, the CDR3 reads TGTGCCTGGAGTGTACTGGGAAACACCATATATTTT. Protein product: CAWSVLGNTIYF.

The count of this clone is one. V and J are TRBV6-5 and TRBJ2-1, with D uncertain. CDR1 and CDR2 (germline): MNHEY, SVGAGI. This CDR3 region has 15 residues. V shed 2 bases and J shed 6 bases, with 14 bases lying between them. DNA for the CDR3: TGTGCCAGCAGTTACCGTACCCCTATATTCAATGAGCAGTTCTTC. This encodes CASSYRTPIFNEQFF.

V gene TRBV19 combines with J gene TRBJ2-7; 10 nucleotides line up with TRBD2. CDR1 and CDR2 from the germline V gene are LNHDA and SQIVND (reference sequence). V shed 5 bases and J 2 bases; nucleotides not matched to a gene: 6. This CDR3 has 15 residues. The CDR3 loop reads CASSAGLAPPYEQYF. The CDR3, as DNA: TGTGCCAGTAGTGCGGGACTAGCGCCTCCCTACGAGCAGTACTTC.

This clone came up a few times. The rearrangement links TRBV19 to TRBJ1-5, with TRBD1 as a possible D gene (5 bases). V dropped 3 bases and J dropped 1 base, with 16 bases sitting between them. The CDR3 extends over 17 amino acids. Germline V gene data show CDR1 as LNHDA and CDR2 as SQIVND (reference sequence). The CDR3 is CASSIYPRVGSNQPQHF. The DNA for the CDR3 is TGTGCCAGTAGTATCTACCCCAGGGTAGGGAGCAATCAGCCCCAGCATTTT. The full variable domain, with the rest looked up from reference TRBV19 and TRBJ1-5, is DGGITQSPKYLFRKEGQNVTLSCEQNLNHDAMYWYRQDPGQGLRLIYYSQIVNDFQKGDIAEGYSVSREKKESFPLTVTSAQKNPTAFYLCASSIYPRVGSNQPQHFGDGTRLSIL.

The chain employs TRBV27 and TRBJ1-2; D is possibly TRBD1 (5 bases). The CDR3 runs to 13 residues. The germline V gene has CDR1 MNHEY and CDR2 SMNVEV (reference sequence). V was pared by 5 bases and J by 8 bases, with 15 bases between. Written as DNA, the CDR3 is TGTGCCAGCAGTCCTCGGTTCCGGGGGGGCTACACCTTC. It codes for CASSPRFRGGYTF.

This chain connects TRBV4-2 to TRBJ2-1, with TRBD2 identical over 8 bases. CDR1 is LGHNA, CDR2 YNFKEQ, per germline. The CDR3 runs 15 residues. V was clipped by 4 bases and J by 9 bases; unmatched bases: 11. CDR3 amino acids: CASSPGLVDDGEQFF. In nucleotides, the CDR3 is TGTGCCAGCAGCCCGGGACTAGTTGATGACGGTGAGCAGTTCTTC.

The V and J genes are TRBV12-3 or TRBV12-4 and TRBJ1-1, with D perhaps matching TRBD1 (5 bases). V lost 5 bases, J lost 1 base, and 8 bases lay in between. CDR3 length: 13 residues. The DNA of the CDR3 is TGTGCCAGCAGTCGACAGAGGAACACTGAAGCTTTCTTT. This gives the protein CASSRQRNTEAFF.

V gene TRBV2 combines with J gene TRBJ1-1, with 9 bases identical to TRBD1. Germline assignment: CDR1 SNHLY and CDR2 FYNNEI. The CDR3 sequence is 14 residues long. V lost 7 bases and J lost 0; bases outside the gene matches: 3. CDR3 DNA sequence: TGTGCCAGCATCGGGGACAGGGTGAACACTGAAGCTTTCTTT. This sequence encodes CASIGDRVNTEAFF.

This chain links TRBV18 with TRBJ2-4, with D hard to call. Germline CDR1 and CDR2: KGHSH and LQKENI. The CDR3 covers 15 residues. Trimming cost V 3 bases and J 6 bases, with 15 bases left between them. The CDR3 here is CASSPADLFSNIQYF. For the CDR3, the DNA is TGTGCCAGCTCACCTGCCGACTTATTCTCAAACATTCAGTACTTC. Using reference TRBV18 and TRBJ2-4 for the parts outside the CDR3, the full variable domain is NAGVMQNPRHLVRRRGQEARLRCSPMKGHSHVYWYRQLPEEGLKFMVYLQKENIIDESGMPKERFSAEFPKEGPSILRIQQVVRGDSAAYFCASSPADLFSNIQYFGAGTRLSVL.

The CDR3 DNA sequence: TGTGCCAGCAGCTTTCCGGGAGAGTCACCCCTCCACTTT. It specifies CASSFPGESPLHF. The chain joins TRBV5-6 to TRBJ1-6; D unresolved. Trimming removed 2 bases from V and 10 bases from J, with 10 bases in between. The CDR3 is 13 amino acids. Per the germline V gene, CDR1 is SGHDT and CDR2 is YYEEEE.

This chain uses TRBV18 with TRBJ2-1, with TRBD1 identical over 10 bases. Germline lookup yields CDR1 KGHSH and CDR2 LQKENI. Unmatched junction bases numbered 4, after V lost 5 bases and J lost 3 bases. The CDR3 has 15 residues. The CDR3 loop is CASSSGQGVYNEQFF. The CDR3 nucleotides are TGTGCCAGCTCATCCGGACAGGGGGTCTACAATGAGCAGTTCTTC.

V and J are TRBV19 and TRBJ1-6; a possible D gene is TRBD1 (6 bases). The CDR3 has 14 residues. Germline CDR1 reads LNHDA; CDR2 reads SQIVND (reference sequence). Trimming stripped 8 bases from V and 7 bases from J, with 15 bases between. CDR3 region: CASRQGRENSPLHF. As DNA, the CDR3 is TGTGCCAGTCGCCAGGGGAGGGAGAATTCACCCCTCCACTTT.

The rearrangement joins TRBV27 to TRBJ2-3; D possibly corresponds to TRBD1 (6 bases). The germline V and J ends were trimmed by 2 bases and 6 bases, with 15 bases remaining between them. The CDR3 runs to 15 residues. Germline V gives CDR1 MNHEY, CDR2 SMNVEV (reference sequence). The CDR3 nucleotides read TGTGCCAGCAGTTTAAGGGACACAGGGTGGGATACGCAGTATTTT. This gives the protein CASSLRDTGWDTQYF.

This clone is a singleton in its sample. V is TRBV27 and J is TRBJ2-1; 11 bases align to TRBD2. This CDR3 spans 15 amino acids. Germline V gene lookup returns CDR1 MNHEY and CDR2 SMNVEV (reference sequence). V shed 4 bases and J 5 bases; nucleotides not matched to a gene: 4. CDR3 DNA: TGTGCCAGCAGTTGGGGGACTAGCGGAGACAATGAGCAGTTCTTC. This codes for CASSWGTSGDNEQFF.

The chain couples TRBV14 to TRBJ2-5; D is perhaps TRBD2 (6 bases). Germline-derived CDR1 and CDR2 are SGHDN and FVKESK. V was trimmed by 1 base and J by 5 bases, leaving 14 bases between them. The CDR3 sequence is 15 residues long. The CDR3 DNA follows: TGTGCCAGCAGCCAAGGGCTAGCGTTGCGGGAGACCCAGTACTTC. Translated: CASSQGLALRETQYF.

This clone was recorded once. The chain combines TRBV10-1 with TRBJ2-1; 8 bases agree with TRBD1. The germline V gene has CDR1 WNHNN and CDR2 SYGVQD (reference sequence). The CDR3 length is 17 residues. After removal of 0 bases from V and 10 bases from J, the junction contained 14 bases not matched to a gene. In DNA, the CDR3 is TGCGCCAGCAGTGAGTCGAAATTCGGAGACCGGGACAGGGAGCAGTTCTTC. Its translation: CASSESKFGDRDREQFF.

This clone is a singleton in its sample. This chain connects TRBV19 to TRBJ1-5; D not resolved. V lost 3 bases, J lost 0 bases, and 18 bases lay in between. The CDR3 extends over 18 amino acids. The V gene's germline CDR1 is LNHDA and CDR2 SQIVND (reference sequence). The CDR3 here is CASSISFHGVGSNQPQHF. The DNA for the CDR3 is TGTGCCAGTAGTATCAGTTTCCACGGGGTTGGTAGCAATCAGCCCCAGCATTTT. Based on the CDR3 plus reference TRBV19 and TRBJ1-5, the full variable domain is DGGITQSPKYLFRKEGQNVTLSCEQNLNHDAMYWYRQDPGQGLRLIYYSQIVNDFQKGDIAEGYSVSREKKESFPLTVTSAQKNPTAFYLCASSISFHGVGSNQPQHFGDGTRLSIL.

This sequence joins TRBV6-2 or TRBV6-3 and TRBJ1-5; D possibly corresponds to TRBD1 (6 bases). CDR1 and CDR2 (germline): MNHEY, SVGEGT. The CDR3 sequence is 13 residues long. V was trimmed by 6 bases and J by 6 bases, leaving 12 bases between them. DNA of the CDR3: TGTGCCAGCAGCCCCCTGGGGGCTCAGCCCCAGCATTTT. Its translation is CASSPLGAQPQHF.

V is TRBV11-2 and J is TRBJ2-7; D might be TRBD2 (6 bases). Looked up from germline, CDR1 is SGHAT and CDR2 is FQNNGV. The CDR3 has 15 residues. Trimming took off 3 bases at V and 0 bases at J, with 12 bases between the two ends. CDR3 nucleotides: TGTGCCAGCAGCTTGGGCGGGGTCAGCTCCTACGAGCAGTACTTC. Translating gives CASSLGGVSSYEQYF.

V gene TRBV5-1 combines with J gene TRBJ2-2; TRBD2 agrees at 10 bases. V shed 4 bases and J 7 bases; nucleotides not matched to a gene: 7. The length of the CDR3 is 15 residues. Germline V gene sequence: CDR1 SGHRS, CDR2 YFSETQ. The CDR3 DNA reads as TGCGCCAGCAGCGAGCGGGAGGGCCCAATCGGGGAGCTGTTTTTT. Its protein is CASSEREGPIGELFF.

This clone was seen more than once but under ten times. The same CDR3 is also encoded by other DNA sequences in this sample. V usage is TRBV30 and J usage is TRBJ1-5; no definite D call. Germline lookup yields CDR1 GTSNPN and CDR2 SVGIG (reference sequence). V lost 1 base and J 2 bases, leaving 9 bases between the germline ends. The CDR3 has 14 residues. CDR3 coding DNA: TGTGCCTGGAGTGCCGCGGGCGGCAATCAGCCCCAGCATTTT. Translated, it gives CAWSAAGGNQPQHF.